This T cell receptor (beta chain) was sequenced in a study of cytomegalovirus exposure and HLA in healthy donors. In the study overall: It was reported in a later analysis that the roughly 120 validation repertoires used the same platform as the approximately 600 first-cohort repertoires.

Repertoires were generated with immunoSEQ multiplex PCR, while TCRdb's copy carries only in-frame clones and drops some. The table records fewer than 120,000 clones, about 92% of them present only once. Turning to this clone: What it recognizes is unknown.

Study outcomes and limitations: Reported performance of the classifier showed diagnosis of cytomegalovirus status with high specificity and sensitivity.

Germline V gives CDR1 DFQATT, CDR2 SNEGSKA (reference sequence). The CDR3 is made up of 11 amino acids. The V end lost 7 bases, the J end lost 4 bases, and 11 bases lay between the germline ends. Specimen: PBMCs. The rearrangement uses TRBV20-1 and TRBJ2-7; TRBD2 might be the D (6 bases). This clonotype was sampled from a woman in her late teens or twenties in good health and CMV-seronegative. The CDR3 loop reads CSVPGLYEQYF. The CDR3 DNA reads TGCAGTGTACCGGGACTTTACGAGCAGTACTTC.